This entry lists 22 T cell receptor beta chains sequenced from one sample in a study of cytomegalovirus exposure and HLA in healthy donors. With 60 Vbeta and 13 Jbeta primers, the PCR was carried out. Produced via immunoSEQ multiplex PCR; TCRdb's table is partial and in-frame only. The sample has some 89,000 clones. Sequencing used PBMCs. The receptor set was obtained from a woman between 25 and 40 years old in good health and CMV-seronegative.

The chain uses TRBV15 and TRBJ1-2, with D possibly TRBD1 on 6 matching bases. Germline loops: CDR1 LNHNV, CDR2 YYDKDF (reference sequence). The V and J ends lost 0 bases and 3 bases respectively, with 8 bases between them. The CDR3 runs to 14 residues. The CDR3, as DNA: TGTGCCACCAGCAGAGATCCAGGGGACTATGGCTACACCTTC. This sequence encodes CATSRDPGDYGYTF.

The V and J genes are TRBV28 and TRBJ1-5; D not certain. V was shortened by 2 bases and J by 4 bases, with 9 bases between the two germline ends. The CDR3 totals 14 residues. Per germline, CDR1 MDHEN and CDR2 SYDVKM. Written as DNA, the CDR3 is TGTGCCAGCAGTTTAGGCAGGTATAATCAGCCCCAGCATTTT. Encoded protein: CASSLGRYNQPQHF.

The chain has TRBV7-2 and TRBJ2-7; weak D call: TRBD1 (5 bases). Germline V gives CDR1 SGHTA, CDR2 FQGNSA. The CDR3 runs to 14 residues. Trimming took off 2 bases at V and 0 bases at J, with 8 bases between the two ends. This CDR3 reads CASSLRQISYEQYF. As DNA, the CDR3 is TGTGCCAGCAGCTTAAGACAGATCTCCTACGAGCAGTACTTC. The full variable domain, its missing parts supplied by reference TRBV7-2 and TRBJ2-7, is GAGVSQSPSNKVTEKGKDVELRCDPISGHTALYWYRQSLGQGLEFLIYFQGNSAPDKSGLPSDRFSAERTGGSVSTLTIQRTQQEDSAVYLCASSLRQISYEQYFGPGTRLTVT.

This chain connects TRBV9 to TRBJ2-1, with a tentative D call TRBD1 (6 bases). The V gene lost 4 bases and the J gene lost 0 bases, with 11 bases spanning the gap. Germline lookup yields CDR1 SGDLS and CDR2 YYNGEE. The CDR3 totals 15 residues. CDR3 in DNA: TGTGCCAGCAGCCCCGAGGGGGTCTCCTACAATGAGCAGTTCTTC. Residues: CASSPEGVSYNEQFF. The whole variable domain, filled in from reference TRBV9 and TRBJ2-1, reads DSGVTQTPKHLITATGQRVTLRCSPRSGDLSVYWYQQSLDQGLQFLIQYYNGEERAKGNILERFSAQQFPDLHSELNLSSLELGDSALYFCASSPEGVSYNEQFFGPGTRLTVL.

The rearrangement joins TRBV7-9 to TRBJ2-7; 14 positions match TRBD2. Germline V CDR1 and CDR2: SEHNR, FQNEAQ (reference sequence). CDR3 size: 18 residues. V lost 1 base and J lost 6; bases outside the gene matches: 11. CDR3 bases: TGTGCCAGCAGCTTAGTACTCCGACTAGCGGGAGGGCAAAGCGAGCAGTACTTC. The encoded protein is CASSLVLRLAGGQSEQYF.

This chain uses TRBV10-3 with TRBJ2-2; 10 bases are a match to TRBD2. CDR1 is ENHRY and CDR2 is SYGVKD in the germline V gene. The CDR3 loop spans 16 amino acids. V was clipped by 2 bases and J by 4 bases; unmatched bases: 4. Here the CDR3 reads CAISEASGRGTGELFF. The CDR3 DNA reads TGTGCCATCAGTGAGGCTAGCGGGAGAGGCACCGGGGAGCTGTTTTTT.

The CDR3 nucleotides read TGCGCCAGCAGCTGGCAGGGAGGGGATGAAAAACTGTTTTTT. Translation: CASSWQGGDEKLFF. This chain connects TRBV4-1 to TRBJ1-4, with a possible D match to TRBD1 (5 bases). V lost 5 bases, J lost 6 bases, and 13 bases lay in between. This CDR3 has 14 residues. Germline CDR1 is MGHRA and CDR2 is YSYEKL.

The chain employs TRBV29-1 and TRBJ2-3; TRBD2 is a possible D gene (5 bases). Between the trimmed V and J ends, which lost 3 bases and 5 bases, there was a span of 12 bases. The CDR3 extends over 13 amino acids. CDR1 and CDR2 (germline): SQVTM, ANQGSEA. CDR3 loop: CSVDPLAGDTQYF. CDR3 sequence (DNA): TGCAGCGTTGACCCTCTGGCGGGAGATACGCAGTATTTT.

The J gene is TRBJ2-7, the V gene TRBV10-2, with 7 bases identical to TRBD1. This CDR3 spans 13 amino acids. The V gene end was trimmed by 8 bases and the J gene end by 4 bases; junction bases not matched to a gene: 8. Germline-derived CDR1 and CDR2 are WSHSY and SAAADI. CDR3 amino acids: CASGTNRGYEQYF. As DNA, the CDR3 is TGCGCCAGCGGGACCAACAGGGGTTACGAGCAGTACTTC.

The V gene is TRBV28, the J gene TRBJ2-5, with D tentatively TRBD2 (5 bases). CDR3 length equals 15 residues. V dropped 2 bases and J dropped 3 bases, with 13 bases sitting between them. CDR1 is MDHEN and CDR2 is SYDVKM in the germline V gene. The DNA of the CDR3 is TGTGCCAGCAGTTTAAAAGCGGTGCTTAAAGAGACCCAGTACTTC. It specifies CASSLKAVLKETQYF.

This chain joins TRBV4-1 and TRBJ1-5; D gene uncertain. CDR1 is MGHRA, CDR2 YSYEKL, per germline. Trimming left V 0 bases short and J 7 bases short, with 16 bases between. CDR3 length equals 16 residues. DNA for the CDR3: TGCGCCAGCAGCCAAGACCCGGGAAGGGAAGGACAGCCCCAGCATTTT. It specifies CASSQDPGREGQPQHF.

Remarks on this clone: One end of the junction does not line up with germline, which may come from a read error. The rearrangement links TRBV18 to TRBJ2-1; 11 nucleotides align to TRBD2. This CDR3 contains 16 residues. Germline-derived CDR1 and CDR2 are KGHSH and LQKENI. CDR3 loop: CASSPRTLAGGHEQFF. In DNA, the CDR3 is TGTGCCAGCTCGCCACGAACCCTAGCGGGGGGTCATGAGCAGTTCTTC.

V usage is TRBV27 and J usage is TRBJ2-5; TRBD1 aligns across 9 bases. CDR1 and CDR2 from the germline V gene are MNHEY and SMNVEV (reference sequence). This CDR3 is 18 amino acids long. The V segment lost 0 bases and the J segment 3 bases; nucleotides outside the gene matches: 11. CDR3 in amino acids: CASSLSQGATGWEETQYF. For the CDR3, the DNA is TGTGCCAGCAGTTTATCACAGGGGGCGACTGGTTGGGAAGAGACCCAGTACTTC.

V usage is TRBV20-1 and J usage is TRBJ1-5; D might be TRBD1 (5 bases). Looked up from germline, CDR1 is DFQATT and CDR2 is SNEGSKA (reference sequence). The CDR3 loop spans 10 amino acids. Here the CDR3 DNA reads TGCAGGGGAGGGGATCAGCCCCAGCATTTT. Its translation: CRGGDQPQHF.

The CDR3 DNA follows: TGCAGCGTTTCTGACGGAGGCGCCTACGAGCAGTACTTC. This sequence encodes CSVSDGGAYEQYF. The chain has TRBV29-1 and TRBJ2-7, with TRBD2 as a possible D gene (5 bases). Germline loops: CDR1 SQVTM, CDR2 ANQGSEA. V was trimmed by 5 bases and J by 2 bases, leaving 13 bases between them. The CDR3 runs to 13 residues.

This chain uses TRBV5-6 with TRBJ2-4, with D tentatively TRBD2 (5 bases). There are 15 residues in the CDR3. Trimming pared 4 bases from V and 2 bases from J, leaving 13 bases between. Germline CDR1 SGHDT, CDR2 YYEEEE. This chain's CDR3 is CASSLGLSSKNIQYF. The CDR3 coding sequence is TGTGCCAGCAGCCTTGGACTCTCGTCCAAAAACATTCAGTACTTC. Drawing the rest from reference TRBV5-6 and TRBJ2-4, the complete variable domain is DAGVTQSPTHLIKTRGQQVTLRCSPKSGHDTVSWYQQALGQGPQFIFQYYEEEERQRGNFPDRFSGHQFPNYSSELNVNALLLGDSALYLCASSLGLSSKNIQYFGAGTRLSVL.

The chain uses TRBV11-2 and TRBJ2-6; a possible D gene is TRBD1 (6 bases). This CDR3 spans 15 amino acids. The V gene lost 3 bases and the J gene lost 3 bases, with 9 bases spanning the gap. The V gene's germline CDR1 is SGHAT and CDR2 FQNNGV. The CDR3 sequence is CASSFGQYGANVLTF. In DNA form, the CDR3 reads TGTGCCAGCAGCTTTGGACAGTATGGGGCCAACGTCCTGACTTTC.

The V gene is TRBV29-1, the J gene TRBJ2-1; possibly TRBD2 for D (5 bases). Germline V CDR1 and CDR2: SQVTM, ANQGSEA. V lost 6 bases to trimming and J lost 3 bases, with 18 bases between them. This CDR3 comprises 15 residues. In DNA form, the CDR3 reads TGCAGCGTCGAGGGTACGAGCGCCAGCTACAATGAGCAGTTCTTC. Residues: CSVEGTSASYNEQFF.

This chain connects TRBV7-2 to TRBJ2-3; possibly TRBD2 for D (6 bases). Germline values: CDR1 SGHTA, CDR2 FQGNSA. CDR3 size: 16 residues. V lost 0 bases, J lost 0 bases, and 10 bases lay in between. The CDR3 protein is CASSLAGGSSTDTQYF. The CDR3 nucleotides read TGTGCCAGCAGCTTAGCCGGGGGTAGCAGCACAGATACGCAGTATTTT.

The V call is TRBV29-1, the J call TRBJ1-2, with 8 bases identical to TRBD1. CDR1 is SQVTM, CDR2 ANQGSEA, per germline. The CDR3 loop spans 14 amino acids. The junction had 10 bases not matched to a gene; V was cut back by 6 bases and J by 4 bases. In nucleotides, the CDR3 is TGCAGCGTCGGGGACAGGTCCCCTCTCTATGGCTACACCTTC. Protein sequence: CSVGDRSPLYGYTF. The full variable domain, rest sourced from reference TRBV29-1 and TRBJ1-2, is SAVISQKPSRDICQRGTSLTIQCQVDSQVTMMFWYRQQPGQSLTLIATANQGSEATYESGFVIDKFPISRPNLTFSTLTVSNMSPEDSSIYLCSVGDRSPLYGYTFGSGTRLTVV.

The chain uses TRBV29-1 and TRBJ1-1, with 7 bases fitting TRBD1. The germline gives CDR1 SQVTM, CDR2 ANQGSEA. The V segment lost 1 base and the J segment 0 bases; nucleotides outside the gene matches: 5. The CDR3 spans 15 residues. The CDR3 DNA reads TGCAGCGTTGAAGTGCCGGGACAGCTGAACACTGAAGCTTTCTTT. This encodes CSVEVPGQLNTEAFF. The complete variable domain, with remaining parts taken from reference TRBV29-1 and TRBJ1-1, reads SAVISQKPSRDICQRGTSLTIQCQVDSQVTMMFWYRQQPGQSLTLIATANQGSEATYESGFVIDKFPISRPNLTFSTLTVSNMSPEDSSIYLCSVEVPGQLNTEAFFGQGTRLTVV.

The rearrangement links TRBV7-9 to TRBJ2-2, with D unresolved. Germline CDR1 SEHNR, CDR2 FQNEAQ (reference sequence). The CDR3 runs 15 residues. V lost 5 bases and J 3 bases, leaving 13 bases between the germline ends. Written as DNA, the CDR3 is TGTGCCAGCAGCCCCGTATCCCCCGACACCGGGGAGCTGTTTTTT. This encodes CASSPVSPDTGELFF.